Listed here are 28 T cell receptor beta chains from one sample, sequenced in a study of T-cell reconstitution after alpha-beta-depleted transplantation in children. TCRbeta library preparation incorporated unique molecular identifiers. TCRdb analysed the PCR reads with MiXCR anew, one entry per CDR3 protein. The sample consists of around 500,000 distinct CDR3 sequences, around 13% of them appearing once. The specimen was PBMCs from the stem cell graft donor, collected from the stem cell graft. These receptors were taken from a human donor who donated a stem cell graft to a child with combined immunodeficiency.

The V gene is TRBV27, the J gene TRBJ2-5; 7 bases fit TRBD1. The ends lost 6 bases at V and 2 bases at J; junction bases unmatched: 9. Germline CDR1 MNHEY, CDR2 SMNVEV (reference sequence). The CDR3 has 15 residues. The CDR3: CASRPYPGQQETQYF. The CDR3 DNA reads as TGTGCCAGCAGACCTTACCCGGGACAGCAAGAGACCCAGTACTTC.

As for this clonotype: The conserved phenylalanine or tryptophan normally closing the CDR3 is absent here, so this likely arose from a read error. The chain carries TRBV6-1 and TRBJ2-1; 8 bases agree with TRBD2. The CDR3 contains 16 residues. CDR1 MNHNS and CDR2 SASEGT come from the germline V gene. V lost 1 base to trimming and J lost 4 bases; unmatched junction nucleotides: 6. The CDR3 loop reads CASSEDRRGAYNEQFL. The CDR3 DNA follows: TGTGCCAGCAGTGAAGATAGGCGGGGGGCATACAATGAGCAGTTCTTG.

The gene calls are TRBV7-8 and TRBJ2-5; 9 nucleotides line up with TRBD2. The V gene end was trimmed by 8 bases and the J gene end by 4 bases; junction bases not matched to a gene: 14. The CDR3 consists of 16 residues. Looked up from germline, CDR1 is SGHVS and CDR2 is FQNEAQ. The CDR3 spells CASQTLRGGPGETQYF. The DNA for the CDR3 is TGTGCCAGCCAAACTTTGCGGGGGGGCCCTGGAGAGACCCAGTACTTC.

The chain has TRBV12-3 or TRBV12-4 and TRBJ2-1, with unresolved D. This CDR3 comprises 17 residues. The V gene lost 2 bases and the J gene lost 0 bases, with 14 bases spanning the gap. CDR3: CASSLSPPWSSYNEQFF. The DNA for the CDR3 is TGTGCCAGCAGTTTATCTCCACCATGGAGCTCCTACAATGAGCAGTTCTTC.

V and J are TRBV4-3 and TRBJ2-4, with TRBD2 matching 10 bases. Germline CDR1 is LGHNA and CDR2 is YSLEER. J lost 6 bases, V lost 1 base, and 3 bases had no gene match. The CDR3 totals 15 residues. In nucleotides, the CDR3 is TGCGCCAGCAGCCAAGGGCGACTAGCGGGAAACATTCAGTACTTC. Its translation is CASSQGRLAGNIQYF.

The V call is TRBV3-1, the J call TRBJ2-7, with 9 bases fitting TRBD1. J lost 2 bases, V lost 5 bases, and 7 bases had no gene match. There are 15 residues in the CDR3. Germline values: CDR1 LGHDT, CDR2 YNNKEL (reference sequence). The DNA for the CDR3 is TGTGCCAGCAGCGCCGGGACAGGGATCCCCTACGAGCAGTACTTC. It translates to CASSAGTGIPYEQYF.

This clonotype was seen repeatedly, ten times or more. The chain combines TRBV27 with TRBJ2-5; TRBD1 is a possible D gene (6 bases). The germline gives CDR1 MNHEY, CDR2 SMNVEV (reference sequence). Trimming left V 5 bases short and J 3 bases short, with 10 bases between. The CDR3 consists of 13 residues. The CDR3 region has the DNA TGTGCCAGCAGTAACTGGACAGAAGAGACCCAGTACTTC. As protein: CASSNWTEETQYF.

This clonotype was detected many times. The chain carries TRBV12-3 or TRBV12-4 and TRBJ2-1, with TRBD1 matching over 10 bases. V shed 3 bases, J shed 7 bases, and the junction held 6 bases outside the gene matches. The CDR3 length is 15 residues. CDR3 sequence (DNA): TGTGCCAGCAGTTTGCCGGGGACAGGGGAAAATGAGCAGTTCTTC. Amino acids: CASSLPGTGENEQFF.

The chain combines TRBV20-1 with TRBJ1-2; 11 positions agree with TRBD1. This CDR3 has 15 amino acids. With V trimmed by 1 base and J by 7 bases, 8 bases remained unmatched. Germline-derived CDR1 and CDR2 are DFQATT and SNEGSKA (reference sequence). CDR3 in DNA: TGCAGTGCTAGAGCCGGAGGACAGGGGGCGCGTGGCTACACCTTC. It translates to CSARAGGQGARGYTF.

The rearrangement uses TRBV5-1 and TRBJ1-1; 9 bases are a match to TRBD1. Germline values: CDR1 SGHRS, CDR2 YFSETQ. V lost 4 bases and J lost 6; bases outside the gene matches: 4. CDR3 length: 13 residues. In DNA, the CDR3 is TGCGCCAGCAGCCCTGACAGGGGGGCTGAAGCTTTCTTT. Translated: CASSPDRGAEAFF.

This clonotype was seen a few times. The chain joins TRBV7-3 to TRBJ1-1, with unresolved D. CDR3 length: 13 amino acids. The germline gives CDR1 SGHTA, CDR2 FQGTGA. The germline V and J ends were trimmed by 5 bases and 1 base, with 8 bases remaining between them. The CDR3 spells CASSTSQNTEAFF. In DNA form, the CDR3 reads TGTGCCAGCAGCACCAGTCAGAACACTGAAGCTTTCTTT.

This clonotype was observed a few times. CDR3 in DNA: TGTGCCAGCAGCCCTCAGGGTCTCTCCTGGGATGAGCAGTTCTTC. It translates to CASSPQGLSWDEQFF. The chain employs TRBV11-1 and TRBJ2-1, with D possibly being TRBD1 (5 bases). The CDR3 has 15 residues. CDR1 and CDR2 (germline): SGHAT, FQDESV (reference sequence). Trimming cost V 5 bases and J 8 bases, with 19 bases left between them.

This clonotype was detected many times. The rearrangement uses TRBV6-1 and TRBJ2-5; tentatively, D is TRBD1 or TRBD2 (5 bases each). The ends were cut back, 5 bases at V and 2 bases at J, with 9 bases in the middle. Germline V gene lookup returns CDR1 MNHNS and CDR2 SASEGT. CDR3 length equals 13 residues. CDR3 amino acids: CASSRDGQETQYF. Here the CDR3 DNA reads TGTGCCAGCAGTAGGGACGGTCAAGAGACCCAGTACTTC.

This clonotype was detected ten times or more. The chain joins TRBV28 to TRBJ2-1; D unclear. Germline assignment: CDR1 MDHEN and CDR2 SYDVKM. The CDR3 has 17 amino acids. Between the trimmed V and J ends, which lost 5 bases and 0 bases, there was a span of 17 bases. CDR3 nucleotides: TGTGCCAGCAGTCCAATTTTAGGGCTTGGCTCCTACAATGAGCAGTTCTTC. It encodes CASSPILGLGSYNEQFF.

This clonotype was counted a few times. This sequence joins TRBV4-2 and TRBJ2-3; D perhaps matches TRBD2 (6 bases). The germline V gene encodes CDR1 LGHNA and CDR2 YNFKEQ. Between the trimmed V and J ends, which lost 0 bases and 0 bases, there was a span of 10 bases. The CDR3 contains 16 residues. CDR3 protein: CASSQDPGLSTDTQYF. The CDR3 region has the DNA TGTGCCAGCAGCCAAGACCCGGGACTTAGCACAGATACGCAGTATTTT.

In this sample, this clonotype turned up a few times. This chain connects TRBV7-9 to TRBJ2-3; possibly TRBD2 for D (6 bases). Germline CDR1 SEHNR, CDR2 FQNEAQ (reference sequence). The CDR3 contains 15 residues. V was cut by 1 base and J by 2 bases, with 10 bases left in between. The CDR3 region is CASSLGSGLTDTQYF. The CDR3 nucleotides read TGTGCCAGCAGCTTAGGTAGCGGCCTCACAGATACGCAGTATTTT. Filled out from reference TRBV7-9 and TRBJ2-3, the complete variable domain reads DTGVSQNPRHKITKRGQNVTFRCDPISEHNRLYWYRQTLGQGPEFLTYFQNEAQLEKSRLLSDRFSAERPKGSFSTLEIQRTEQGDSAMYLCASSLGSGLTDTQYFGPGTRLTVL.

This clonotype was observed many times. The chain recombines TRBV12-3 or TRBV12-4 with TRBJ2-3, with 7 bases lining up with TRBD2. This CDR3 contains 15 residues. V lost 4 bases and J lost 4; bases outside the gene matches: 8. CDR3 DNA: TGTGCCAGCAGTTCCGGACTAGTACAACCAGATACGCAGTATTTT. This gives the protein CASSSGLVQPDTQYF.

The sample holds a few counts of this clonotype. The V and J genes are TRBV7-8 and TRBJ2-5, with 7 bases identical to TRBD1. The CDR3 consists of 14 residues. Trimming cost V 5 bases and J 2 bases; bases outside gene matches: 5. Germline assignment: CDR1 SGHVS and CDR2 FQNEAQ. The CDR3 loop is CASSRGTAQETQYF. The CDR3 coding sequence is TGTGCCAGCAGCCGAGGGACAGCACAAGAGACCCAGTACTTC.

A single count supports this clonotype. This rearrangement joins TRBV7-2 to TRBJ1-2, with a tentative D call TRBD1 (5 bases). The CDR3 loop spans 17 amino acids. The V end lost 1 base, the J end lost 4 bases, and 19 bases lay between the germline ends. In germline, CDR1 is SGHTA, CDR2 FQGNSA. CDR3: CASSLGLGRWEGYGYTF. Written as DNA, the CDR3 is TGTGCCAGCAGCTTAGGCCTGGGACGGTGGGAGGGCTATGGCTACACCTTC.

This clonotype was seen only a few times. CDR3 bases: TGCAGTGCTAGGTTTGACTCTGGGGCCAACGTCCTGACTTTC. Translation gives CSARFDSGANVLTF. The chain joins TRBV20-1 to TRBJ2-6; D gene uncertain. Trimming removed 3 bases at V and 0 bases at J, with 6 bases between. Germline loops: CDR1 DFQATT, CDR2 SNEGSKA (reference sequence). CDR3 length: 14 residues.

This clonotype turned up a few times. J is TRBJ2-7 and V is TRBV5-1, with D uncertain. The CDR3 loop spans 16 amino acids. The germline V gene encodes CDR1 SGHRS and CDR2 YFSETQ. V was clipped by 0 bases and J by 1 base, with 14 bases between them. CDR3 protein: CASSLGVGVASYEQYF. CDR3 nucleotide sequence: TGCGCCAGCAGCTTGGGTGTTGGCGTCGCGTCCTACGAGCAGTACTTC. Full variable domain (missing parts from reference TRBV5-1 and TRBJ2-7): KAGVTQTPRYLIKTRGQQVTLSCSPISGHRSVSWYQQTPGQGLQFLFEYFSETQRNKGNFPGRFSGRQFSNSRSEMNVSTLELGDSALYLCASSLGVGVASYEQYFGPGTRLTVT.

This chain connects TRBV20-1 to TRBJ2-2; no definite D call. CDR1 DFQATT and CDR2 SNEGSKA come from the germline V gene (reference sequence). The CDR3 loop spans 13 amino acids. V lost 6 bases to trimming and J lost 2 bases, with 10 bases between them. CDR3 DNA sequence: TGCAGTGCGCCCCGACTTAACACCGGGGAGCTGTTTTTT. Its translation is CSAPRLNTGELFF.

This clonotype was seen only a few times. The gene calls are TRBV12-3 or TRBV12-4 and TRBJ2-2; D not resolved. V shed 5 bases and J shed 1 base, with 11 bases lying between them. CDR3 length equals 15 residues. The CDR3 sequence is CASSAPPVNTGELFF. Here the CDR3 DNA reads TGTGCCAGCAGTGCCCCCCCAGTGAACACCGGGGAGCTGTTTTTT.

This clonotype was observed many times. The V and J genes are TRBV12-3 or TRBV12-4 and TRBJ1-1, with D perhaps TRBD1 (6 bases). The CDR3 runs to 14 residues. The V end lost 6 bases, the J end lost 3 bases, and 14 bases lay between the germline ends. CDR3 nucleotide sequence: TGTGCCAGCAGCCCAGAGGGGGGCCACACTGAAGCTTTCTTT. It translates to CASSPEGGHTEAFF.

CDR3 nucleotides: TGTGCCAGCAGTTTATCCGGGGAGAACGGGGAGCTGTTTTTT. It codes for CASSLSGENGELFF. The chain combines TRBV12-3 or TRBV12-4 with TRBJ2-2; possibly TRBD2 for D (5 bases). CDR3 length: 14 amino acids. V was shortened by 2 bases and J by 7 bases, with 11 bases between the two germline ends.

The chain employs TRBV6-5 and TRBJ1-5; D is possibly TRBD1 (5 bases). V lost 3 bases and J lost 5, with 23 bases in between. The CDR3 runs to 18 residues. Germline V lookup: CDR1 MNHEY, CDR2 SVGAGI. Here the CDR3 DNA reads TGTGCCAGCAGTTATTCACAGTGGGGGGTAGGGTACCATCAGCCCCAGCATTTT. Encoded protein: CASSYSQWGVGYHQPQHF.

This clonotype was counted between two and nine times. The gene calls are TRBV27 and TRBJ2-7, with 8 positions matching TRBD2. Unmatched junction bases numbered 5, after V lost 4 bases and J lost 0 bases. Germline-derived CDR1 and CDR2 are MNHEY and SMNVEV (reference sequence). The CDR3 sequence is 15 residues long. In DNA, the CDR3 is TGTGCCAGCAGTTCGGTGCGGGAGGCCTCCTACGAGCAGTACTTC. Protein sequence: CASSSVREASYEQYF.

This clonotype was counted ten times or more. CDR3 residues: CATSARDRGFGQPQHF. In nucleotides, the CDR3 is TGTGCCACCAGTGCCCGGGACAGGGGTTTTGGTCAGCCCCAGCATTTT. The rearrangement links TRBV24-1 to TRBJ1-5; 10 bases fit TRBD1. This CDR3 is built from 16 residues. Germline lookup yields CDR1 KGHDR and CDR2 SFDVKD. V shed 5 bases, J shed 6 bases, and the junction held 9 bases outside the gene matches.